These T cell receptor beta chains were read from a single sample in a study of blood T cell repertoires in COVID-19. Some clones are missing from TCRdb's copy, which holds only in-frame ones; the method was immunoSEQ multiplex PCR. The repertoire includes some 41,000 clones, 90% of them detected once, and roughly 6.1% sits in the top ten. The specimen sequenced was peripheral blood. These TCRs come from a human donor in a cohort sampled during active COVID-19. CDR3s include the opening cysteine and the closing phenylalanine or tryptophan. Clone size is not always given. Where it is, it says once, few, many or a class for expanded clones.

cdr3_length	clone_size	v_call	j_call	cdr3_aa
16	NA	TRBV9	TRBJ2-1	CASSGQGVDSYNEQFF
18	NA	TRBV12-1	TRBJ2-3	CASSFHSKSGSDPDTQYF
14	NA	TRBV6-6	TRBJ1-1	CASSLEGGAYEAFF
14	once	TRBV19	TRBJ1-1	CASRVHRGQTEAFF
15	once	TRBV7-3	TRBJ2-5	CASSRTGYFQETQYF
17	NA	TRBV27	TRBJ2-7	CASSPVGSAGGPGEQYF
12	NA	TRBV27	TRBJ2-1	CASRLDSDEQFF
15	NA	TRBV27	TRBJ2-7	CASSSGQGGAAEQYF
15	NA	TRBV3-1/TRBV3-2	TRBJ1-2	CASSQEWTGAYGYTF
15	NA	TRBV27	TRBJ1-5	CASSTSTAYNQPQHF
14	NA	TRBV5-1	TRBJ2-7	CASSGGTNSYEQYF
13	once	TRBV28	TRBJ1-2	CASGPQGHYGYTF
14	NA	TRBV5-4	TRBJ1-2	CASSLDAGGSGYTF
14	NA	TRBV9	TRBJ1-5	CASSVAPTGQPQHF
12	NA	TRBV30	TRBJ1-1	CAWDRMNTEAFF
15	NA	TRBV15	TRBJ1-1	CATSREGSLNTEAFF
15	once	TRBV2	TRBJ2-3	CASRRPSGQSDTQYF
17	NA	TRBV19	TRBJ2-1	CASRWRASGSSTNEQFF
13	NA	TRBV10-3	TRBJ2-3	CAISDPVSDTQYF
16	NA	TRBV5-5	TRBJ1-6	CASSLADSSYNSPLHF
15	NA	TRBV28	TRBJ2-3	CASRPGTSGADTQYF
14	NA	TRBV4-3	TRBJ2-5	CASSQVGGRETQYF
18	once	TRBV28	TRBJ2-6	CASSSPGLAGERANVLTF
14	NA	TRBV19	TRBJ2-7	CASSMGTGFYEQYF
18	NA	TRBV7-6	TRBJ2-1	CASSRIRSAGSSYNEQFF
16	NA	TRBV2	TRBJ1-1	CASSEATGGMNTEAFF